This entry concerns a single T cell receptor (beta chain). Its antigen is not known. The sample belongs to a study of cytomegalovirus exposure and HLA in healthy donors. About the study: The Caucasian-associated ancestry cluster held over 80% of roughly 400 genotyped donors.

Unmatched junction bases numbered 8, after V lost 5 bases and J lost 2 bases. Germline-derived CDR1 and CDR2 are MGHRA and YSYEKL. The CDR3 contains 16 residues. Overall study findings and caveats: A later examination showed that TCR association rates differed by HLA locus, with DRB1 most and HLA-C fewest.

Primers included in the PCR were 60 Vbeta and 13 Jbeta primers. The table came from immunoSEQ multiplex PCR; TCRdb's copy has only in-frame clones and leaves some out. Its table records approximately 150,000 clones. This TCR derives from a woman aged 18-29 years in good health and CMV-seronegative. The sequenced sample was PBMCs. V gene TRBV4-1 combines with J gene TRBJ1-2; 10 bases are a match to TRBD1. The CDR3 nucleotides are TGCGCCAGCAGCGCCTCGACAGGGGGCCAGAACTATGGCTACACCTTC. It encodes CASSASTGGQNYGYTF.